This T cell receptor (beta chain) comes out of a study of cytomegalovirus exposure and HLA in healthy donors. Across the whole study: In an early release, HLA-typed donors contributed tens of millions of unique TCR sequences.

Whole-study findings and limits: Fewer N-insertions (relative to the roughly 670-donor mean) were reportedly seen in an Asian-associated ancestry cluster in a later analysis. Among the sequence variants, a highly shared cluster was likely an artifact of sequencing. Among the CMV-associated chains, three were confirmed in vitro as specific for CMV antigens.

Points on this clone: No antigen is known for it.

This PCR relied on a set of 60 Vbeta primers and 13 Jbeta primers. The data were produced by immunoSEQ multiplex PCR, yet TCRdb's version contains in-frame clones alone and is incomplete. The table lists some 150,000 clones, about four fifths of them singletons. Germline V gene lookup returns CDR1 SGHAT and CDR2 FQNNGV. V lost 4 bases, J lost 1 base, and 11 bases lay in between. The CDR3 sequence is 15 residues long. Sequenced sample: PBMCs. The V call is TRBV11-2, the J call TRBJ1-5; no clear D. This TCR was recovered from a young man in good health and CMV-seronegative. For the CDR3, the DNA is TGTGCCAGCAGCTCCGACCCCGGGAGCAATCAGCCCCAGCATTTT. This encodes CASSSDPGSNQPQHF. Drawing the rest from reference TRBV11-2 and TRBJ1-5, the complete variable domain is EAGVAQSPRYKIIEKRQSVAFWCNPISGHATLYWYQQILGQGPKLLIQFQNNGVVDDSQLPKDRFSAERLKGVDSTLKIQPAKLEDSAVYLCASSSDPGSNQPQHFGDGTRLSIL.